The 16 T cell receptor beta chains below were found in one sample sequenced in a study of Ad26.COV2.S vaccination and SARS-CoV-2 variants. TCRdb's copy holds only in-frame clones and misses some; the assay was immunoSEQ multiplex PCR. Among a few hundred thousand clones listed, 70% to 90% were seen once. Regarding treatment: 15 to 20 received Ad26.COV2.S at low or high dose, single or two shots; a few received placebo; per-sample allocation not given. The samples date from day 63 after the first vaccine or placebo injection. Specimen: peripheral blood, collected in a trial of Ad26.COV2.S vaccine versus placebo. These receptors were obtained from a person aged 18-60 years who received the Ad26.COV2.S COVID-19 vaccine or a placebo.

The chain links TRBV2 to TRBJ2-5, with a weak D call TRBD2 (6 bases). This CDR3 contains 13 residues. Trimming took off 5 bases at V and 1 base at J, with 8 bases between the two ends. The V gene's germline CDR1 is SNHLY and CDR2 FYNNEI. The CDR3 spells CASSTGGQETQYF. The CDR3 coding sequence is TGTGCCAGCAGTACCGGGGGCCAAGAGACCCAGTACTTC. Drawing the rest from reference TRBV2 and TRBJ2-5, the complete variable domain is EPEVTQTPSHQVTQMGQEVILRCVPISNHLYFYWYRQILGQKVEFLVSFYNNEISEKSEIFDDQFSVERPDGSNFTLKIRSTKLEDSAMYFCASSTGGQETQYFGPGTRLLVL.

This clone was seen a few times. The V call is TRBV18, the J call TRBJ2-7; unclear D gene. The CDR3 contains 13 residues. The germline CDR1 and CDR2 sequences are KGHSH and LQKENI. V was clipped by 3 bases and J by 4 bases, with 10 bases between them. CDR3 region: CASSPSASYEQYF. CDR3 DNA: TGTGCCAGCTCACCTTCCGCATCATACGAGCAGTACTTC.

This clone was detected only a few times. CDR3 in amino acids: CASSVTGNTGELFF. In DNA form, the CDR3 reads TGTGCCAGCAGCGTGACAGGGAACACCGGGGAGCTGTTTTTT. The chain recombines TRBV7-3 with TRBJ2-2; the D gene is possibly TRBD1 (6 bases). The germline gives CDR1 SGHTA, CDR2 FQGTGA. The CDR3 is made up of 14 amino acids. Between the trimmed V and J ends, which lost 5 bases and 1 base, there was a span of 8 bases.

The V call is TRBV7-8, the J call TRBJ1-1; possible D gene TRBD1, 6 bases. V was cut by 5 bases and J by 2 bases, with 12 bases left in between. CDR1 is SGHVS, CDR2 FQNEAQ, per germline. The CDR3 extends over 14 amino acids. The CDR3 reads CASSTAGTNTEAFF. The CDR3 bases are TGTGCCAGCAGCACCGCCGGGACAAACACTGAAGCTTTCTTT.

The chain is built from TRBV5-1 and TRBJ1-2, with TRBD1 as a possible D gene (5 bases). Trimming shortened V by 1 base and J by 7 bases, and 17 bases separated the two germline ends. CDR3 length: 15 amino acids. From germline, CDR1 is SGHRS and CDR2 YFSETQ. CDR3 in amino acids: CASSLISAGISGYTF. The CDR3 DNA reads as TGCGCCAGCAGCTTGATATCGGCAGGGATATCTGGCTACACCTTC.

This sequence joins TRBV30 and TRBJ2-7; 7 bases match TRBD2. CDR1 and CDR2 from the germline V gene are GTSNPN and SVGIG (reference sequence). The length of the CDR3 is 14 residues. The V gene end was trimmed by 3 bases and the J gene end by 6 bases; junction bases not matched to a gene: 11. CDR3 amino acids: CAWSWEGRSGEQYF. CDR3 nucleotides: TGTGCCTGGAGCTGGGAGGGTCGGTCGGGCGAGCAGTACTTC.

To note about this clone: Other nucleotide sequences from this sample produce the same CDR3. The chain links TRBV12-3 or TRBV12-4 to TRBJ2-7; D is unclear. This CDR3 has 11 amino acids. V lost 4 bases and J lost 7, with 8 bases in between. The DNA of the CDR3 is TGTGCCAGCAGTTCCCCCTGGGAGCAGTACTTC. This encodes CASSSPWEQYF.

The V and J genes are TRBV11-2 and TRBJ2-5; the match to TRBD2 covers 7 bases. V lost 5 bases, J lost 5 bases, and 8 bases stayed unmatched. Germline values: CDR1 SGHAT, CDR2 FQNNGV. The CDR3 covers 14 residues. The CDR3 bases are TGTGCCAGCAGCGGCCGGGGGGTGCGGGAGACCCAGTACTTC. This gives the protein CASSGRGVRETQYF.

In the case of this clone: Other DNA sequences within the sample encode an identical CDR3. The chain joins TRBV12-3 or TRBV12-4 to TRBJ2-5; D remains ambiguous. This CDR3 spans 11 amino acids. V was cut by 3 bases and J by 5 bases, with 4 bases left in between. CDR3 amino acids: CASSLKETQYF. In nucleotides, the CDR3 is TGTGCCAGCAGTTTGAAGGAGACCCAGTACTTC.

The CDR3 protein is CASKRRLVGTDTQYF. The CDR3 DNA follows: TGTGCCAGCAAGAGGCGACTAGTTGGCACAGATACGCAGTATTTT. This rearrangement joins TRBV27 to TRBJ2-3; D perhaps matches TRBD2 (6 bases). Trimming left V 7 bases short and J 1 base short, with 15 bases between. The CDR3 loop spans 15 amino acids. Germline loops: CDR1 MNHEY, CDR2 SMNVEV (reference sequence).

The rearrangement links TRBV15 to TRBJ2-2; 8 bases are shared with TRBD1. Germline V gene data show CDR1 as LNHNV and CDR2 as YYDKDF (reference sequence). The CDR3 is made up of 16 amino acids. Trimming removed 1 base from V and 5 bases from J; junction bases left unmatched: 6. Here the CDR3 DNA reads TGTGCCACCAGCAGAGTAGGACAGGGTCGTACCGGGGAGCTGTTTTTT. Translation gives CATSRVGQGRTGELFF.

The chain has TRBV28 and TRBJ2-7; the D call may be TRBD1 or TRBD2 (6 bases each). CDR3 length: 16 residues. Germline lookup yields CDR1 MDHEN and CDR2 SYDVKM. The V end was cut by 10 bases, the J end by 1 base, with 23 bases between. CDR3: CATTRQGGITSYEQYF. As DNA, the CDR3 is TGTGCCACCACTCGTCAAGGGGGGATAACATCCTACGAGCAGTACTTC.

V is TRBV4-1 and J is TRBJ2-3; D tentatively fits TRBD1 or TRBD2 (5 bases each). The germline V gene encodes CDR1 MGHRA and CDR2 YSYEKL. The CDR3 consists of 18 residues. V dropped 8 bases and J dropped 0 bases, with 24 bases sitting between them. The CDR3 sequence is CASQVKNRDPSSTDTQYF. The CDR3, as DNA: TGCGCCAGCCAAGTCAAAAACCGGGACCCATCTAGCACAGATACGCAGTATTTT.

V usage is TRBV5-6 and J usage is TRBJ2-1; 12 bases agree with TRBD2. V lost 0 bases to trimming and J lost 8 bases; unmatched junction nucleotides: 6. CDR3 length equals 16 residues. Germline-derived CDR1 and CDR2 are SGHDT and YYEEEE. The CDR3: CASSLALAGGPYEQFF. CDR3 coding DNA: TGTGCCAGCAGCTTGGCCCTAGCGGGAGGGCCGTATGAGCAGTTCTTC. The full variable domain, its missing parts supplied by reference TRBV5-6 and TRBJ2-1, is DAGVTQSPTHLIKTRGQQVTLRCSPKSGHDTVSWYQQALGQGPQFIFQYYEEEERQRGNFPDRFSGHQFPNYSSELNVNALLLGDSALYLCASSLALAGGPYEQFFGPGTRLTVL.

Concerning this clone itself: Other DNA sequences in the same sample also yield this CDR3. The chain has TRBV3-1 (or the pseudogene TRBV3-2) and TRBJ1-3; D gene uncertain. Germline V gene sequence: CDR1 LGHDT, CDR2 YNNKEL (reference sequence). Trimming removed 5 bases from V and 0 bases from J, with 5 bases in between. This CDR3 has 13 residues. CDR3 bases: TGTGCCAGCAGCAGAGGCTCTGGAAACACCATATATTTT. It specifies CASSRGSGNTIYF.

This chain uses TRBV27 with TRBJ2-1, with D possibly being TRBD2 (5 bases). Trimming removed 2 bases at V and 8 bases at J, with 13 bases between. This CDR3 has 14 amino acids. Looked up from germline, CDR1 is MNHEY and CDR2 is SMNVEV (reference sequence). CDR3 DNA: TGTGCCAGCAGTTTAGTATCGGGGTCAGATGAGCAGTTCTTC. It specifies CASSLVSGSDEQFF.